The present T cell receptor beta chain was sequenced within a study of cytomegalovirus exposure and HLA in healthy donors. The method was immunoSEQ multiplex PCR; TCRdb's version includes in-frame clones alone and lacks a portion of them. Seen here are 200,000 to 250,000 clones, 83% observed once, and the top ten hold 4.5% to 7%. Study-level points and caveats: Investigators reported more than 150 TCR beta chains as tied to cytomegalovirus. For most TCR sequences rarity was the rule, although some public TCRs occurred in many donors.

The CDR3 is 13 residues long. The V gene lost 4 bases and the J gene lost 6 bases, with 10 bases spanning the gap. From germline, CDR1 is MNHEY and CDR2 SMNVEV (reference sequence). A single count supports this clone. Its matching antigen is unknown. Sequenced sample: PBMCs. This chain joins TRBV27 and TRBJ1-5; perhaps TRBD1 as D (6 bases). This receptor was obtained from a woman younger than 30 in good health and CMV-seronegative. The CDR3 nucleotides are TGTGCCAGCAGTTACACAGGGAGTCAGCCCCAGCATTTT. Translating gives CASSYTGSQPQHF.